This T cell receptor beta chain was obtained from a study of blood T cell repertoires in COVID-19. Study background: T cells, B-cell-depleted T cells, or PBMCs supplied cDNA or gDNA.

The authors' processing: Amplification with reference gene primers provided the estimates of nucleated cell counts. TCRdb's table, derived via immunoSEQ multiplex PCR, lists solely in-frame clones and lacks some. V and J calls and clone size are as listed in that table; D and trimming were resolved from the DNA. The sample has 3,000 to 4,000 clones, approximately 89% seen once. Germline V gene sequence: CDR1 SNHLY, CDR2 FYNNEI. Trimming took 5 bases from V and 0 from J, leaving 13 bases between them. The CDR3 spans 15 residues. The material sequenced was peripheral blood. The receptor was isolated from a woman in her seventies with active COVID-19. The chain recombines TRBV2 with TRBJ1-2, with D unclear. As DNA, the CDR3 is TGTGCCAGCAGTCTAGTCAGAGACTCTAACTATGGCTACACCTTC. This encodes CASSLVRDSNYGYTF.